The 19 T cell receptor beta chains presented below share a single source sample, sequenced in a study of T cell repertoires in aging, cancer and after chemotherapy. Amplification of TCR beta used genomic DNA extracted from peripheral blood. Multiplex touch-down PCR with TRB-A/B primers amplified rearranged V-D-J TRB sequences. TCRdb fed the multiplex PCR reads into MiXCR, producing one record per CDR3 protein. The sample includes about 550 distinct CDR3 sequences, around 32% of them seen just once. Sequenced: blood. These receptors originate from a human donor with a solid tumor.

The V call is TRBV19, the J call TRBJ1-1, with D tentatively TRBD1 (5 bases). Germline values: CDR1 LNHDA, CDR2 SQIVND (reference sequence). V lost 1 base and J 4 bases, leaving 7 bases between the germline ends. This CDR3 is 13 amino acids long. CDR3 amino acids: CASSIGGITEAFF. For the CDR3, the DNA is TGTGCCAGTAGTATAGGGGGGATCACTGAAGCTTTCTTT.

This clonotype has only one observation. The chain links TRBV5-6 to TRBJ2-5, with 9 bases lining up with TRBD1. Germline CDR1 SGHDT, CDR2 YYEEEE. Trimming at V came to 7 bases and at J to 5 bases, leaving 6 bases not matched to a gene. The CDR3 runs to 13 residues. Here the CDR3 DNA reads TGTGCCAGCTCCGGGACAGGGAGGGAGACCCAGTACTTC. This codes for CASSGTGRETQYF.

This clonotype is large by share. The V and J genes are TRBV6-5 and TRBJ1-5; D may be TRBD1 (6 bases). Germline loops: CDR1 MNHEY, CDR2 SVGAGI. V lost 5 bases and J lost 5, with 13 bases in between. The CDR3 has 14 amino acids. CDR3 protein: CASSAEQGHQPQHF. The CDR3 coding sequence is TGTGCCAGCAGTGCAGAACAGGGTCATCAGCCCCAGCATTTT.

Of note for this clonotype: A much more abundant neighbour one base away suggests this may be a read error. This chain joins TRBV24-1 and TRBJ2-3; unclear D gene. V lost 3 bases, J lost 2 bases, and 8 bases lay in between. Per the germline V gene, CDR1 is KGHDR and CDR2 is SFDVKD. CDR3 length equals 14 residues. The CDR3: CATSDRQITDTQYF. CDR3 bases: TGTGCCACCAGTGATCGGCAGATCACAGATACGCAGTATTTT.

The rearrangement uses TRBV7-2 and TRBJ2-5; TRBD2 aligns across 8 bases. The germline gives CDR1 SGHTA, CDR2 FQGNSA. The CDR3 runs to 14 residues. V lost 4 bases to trimming and J lost 9 bases; unmatched junction nucleotides: 10. DNA for the CDR3: TGTGCCAGCAGCTCTCCTCGAACGGGGGGGGCCCAGTACTTC. This encodes CASSSPRTGGAQYF.

This clonotype has more than one count but fewer than ten. V usage is TRBV19 and J usage is TRBJ1-3, with 8 bases lining up with TRBD1. The germline gives CDR1 LNHDA, CDR2 SQIVND (reference sequence). Germline trimming cut 5 bases from V and 4 bases from J; bases unmatched to any gene: 10. The CDR3 runs to 16 residues. The chain's CDR3 is CASSRQGRRTGNTIYF. DNA for the CDR3: TGTGCCAGTAGTCGACAGGGGCGTCGTACGGGAAACACCATATATTTT.

In its sample, this clonotype ranks as large. This chain joins TRBV20-1 and TRBJ2-7, with TRBD1 matching 9 bases. The trim removed 0 bases at V and 7 bases at J, leaving 10 bases unmatched. Germline CDR1 DFQATT, CDR2 SNEGSKA (reference sequence). The CDR3 extends over 15 amino acids. CDR3 loop: CSARDEGQGYEEQYF. The CDR3 nucleotides are TGCAGTGCTAGAGATGAGGGACAGGGATATGAAGAGCAGTACTTC.

As concerns this clonotype: With a much larger clone just one base away, this may be a read error. The gene calls are TRBV20-1 and TRBJ1-5; the D gene is possibly TRBD1 (5 bases). Looked up from germline, CDR1 is DFQATT and CDR2 is SNEGSKA (reference sequence). The CDR3 length is 12 residues. The CDR3 reads CSVRAGTQPQHF. The CDR3 nucleotides read TGCAGTGTTAGAGCGGGGACGCAGCCCCAGCATTTT.

This clonotype is large. J is TRBJ1-2 and V is TRBV10-3; D gene ambiguous. The germline V and J ends were trimmed by 0 bases and 4 bases, with 9 bases remaining between them. CDR3 length: 14 amino acids. Germline V CDR1 and CDR2: ENHRY, SYGVKD. DNA for the CDR3: TGTGCCATCAGTGAGTCGGAGGCCCCCTATGGCTACACCTTC. This codes for CAISESEAPYGYTF.

This clonotype is labeled as large. This chain connects TRBV5-5 to TRBJ1-2, with a possible D match to TRBD1 (6 bases). Germline CDR1 is SGHKS and CDR2 is YYEKEE (reference sequence). Trimming left V 4 bases short and J 6 bases short, with 19 bases between. The CDR3 is 15 amino acids. CDR3 coding DNA: TGTGCCAGCAGCACTATCACAGGGATAGGGAATGGCTACACCTTC. It yields the protein CASSTITGIGNGYTF. Filled out from reference TRBV5-5 and TRBJ1-2, the complete variable domain reads DAGVTQSPTHLIKTRGQQVTLRCSPISGHKSVSWYQQVLGQGPQFIFQYYEKEERGRGNFPDRFSARQFPNYSSELNVNALLLGDSALYLCASSTITGIGNGYTFGSGTRLTVV.

The genes are TRBV5-1 and TRBJ2-2; D could derive from TRBD1 or TRBD2 (6 bases each). Trimming left V 4 bases short and J 2 bases short, with 12 bases between. CDR1 is SGHRS, CDR2 YFSETQ, per germline. This CDR3 is 15 amino acids long. The CDR3 spells CASSPGAPNTGELFF. The DNA for the CDR3 is TGCGCCAGCAGCCCGGGGGCACCCAACACCGGGGAGCTGTTTTTT. The full variable domain, completed using reference TRBV5-1 and TRBJ2-2, is KAGVTQTPRYLIKTRGQQVTLSCSPISGHRSVSWYQQTPGQGLQFLFEYFSETQRNKGNFPGRFSGRQFSNSRSEMNVSTLELGDSALYLCASSPGAPNTGELFFGEGSRLTVL.

This clonotype was recorded a few times. The J gene is TRBJ1-6, the V gene TRBV5-4, with D possibly matching TRBD1 (6 bases). V was pared by 5 bases and J by 7 bases, with 13 bases between. CDR3 length: 14 residues. Germline-derived CDR1 and CDR2 are SGHNT and YYREEE (reference sequence). For the CDR3, the DNA is TGTGCCAGCAGACGACAGGTCCCAAATTCACCCCTCCACTTT. Translated: CASRRQVPNSPLHF.

In this sample, this clonotype is large. The chain uses TRBV6-2 or TRBV6-3 and TRBJ2-3; TRBD2 agrees at 9 bases. V trimming: 7 bases; J trimming: 5 bases; junction bases outside the gene matches: 13. This CDR3 has 16 residues. The germline V gene has CDR1 MNHEY and CDR2 SVGEGT. The CDR3 DNA reads as TGTGCCAGCAAGGGGATGGCTAGCGGGGTCCTAGATACGCAGTATTTT. Translating gives CASKGMASGVLDTQYF.

CDR3 sequence reads: CASRRTGYGYTF. CDR3 coding DNA: TGTGCCAGCAGGAGGACAGGCTATGGCTACACCTTC. V is TRBV28 and J is TRBJ1-2; TRBD1 aligns across 7 bases. Germline trimming cut 6 bases from V and 4 bases from J; bases unmatched to any gene: 2. The germline V gene has CDR1 MDHEN and CDR2 SYDVKM. This CDR3 is 12 amino acids long.

The chain uses TRBV19 and TRBJ2-3, with D possibly being TRBD2 (5 bases). This CDR3 is 14 amino acids long. The V and J ends lost 2 bases and 2 bases respectively, with 8 bases between them. CDR1 is LNHDA, CDR2 SQIVND, per germline (reference sequence). CDR3 residues: CASSIMTTTDTQYF. The CDR3, as DNA: TGTGCCAGTAGTATAATGACTACCACAGATACGCAGTATTTT.

This clonotype has only a few counts. Given a much more abundant clone one base away, this may be a read error. The chain links TRBV10-3 to TRBJ2-7; D unclear. The ends were cut back, 3 bases at V and 2 bases at J, with 11 bases in the middle. The CDR3 has 14 residues. Germline lookup yields CDR1 ENHRY and CDR2 SYGVKD. The CDR3 DNA sequence: TGTGCCATCAGTGATTCTGGCGGAACCTACGAGCAGTACTTC. Translated, it gives CAISDSGGTYEQYF.

For the CDR3, the DNA is TGTGCCAGTAGTAATCTTGGGGGGCTTTTAAACTATGGCTACACCTTC. Amino acid sequence: CASSNLGGLLNYGYTF. The chain combines TRBV19 with TRBJ1-2; D possibly corresponds to TRBD1 (6 bases). Per germline, CDR1 LNHDA and CDR2 SQIVND (reference sequence). V lost 4 bases, J lost 2 bases, and 17 bases lay in between. The CDR3 extends over 16 amino acids.

This clonotype was picked up a small number of times. This chain links TRBV10-1 with TRBJ2-7, with 8 bases lining up with TRBD2. The CDR3 length is 14 residues. Germline CDR1 WNHNN, CDR2 SYGVQD (reference sequence). V gave up 5 bases and J gave up 4 bases; unmatched junction bases: 7. As DNA, the CDR3 is TGCGCCAGCAGTCCCGTGAGCGGGAGTTACGAGCAGTACTTC. It specifies CASSPVSGSYEQYF.

This chain links TRBV29-1 with TRBJ2-3, with D possibly TRBD1 on 5 matching bases. The length of the CDR3 is 12 residues. CDR1 is SQVTM, CDR2 ANQGSEA, per germline. The V and J ends lost 7 bases and 3 bases respectively, with 11 bases between them. CDR3 residues: CSGRQGTDTQYF. The CDR3 DNA is TGCAGCGGACGCCAGGGAACAGATACGCAGTATTTT.